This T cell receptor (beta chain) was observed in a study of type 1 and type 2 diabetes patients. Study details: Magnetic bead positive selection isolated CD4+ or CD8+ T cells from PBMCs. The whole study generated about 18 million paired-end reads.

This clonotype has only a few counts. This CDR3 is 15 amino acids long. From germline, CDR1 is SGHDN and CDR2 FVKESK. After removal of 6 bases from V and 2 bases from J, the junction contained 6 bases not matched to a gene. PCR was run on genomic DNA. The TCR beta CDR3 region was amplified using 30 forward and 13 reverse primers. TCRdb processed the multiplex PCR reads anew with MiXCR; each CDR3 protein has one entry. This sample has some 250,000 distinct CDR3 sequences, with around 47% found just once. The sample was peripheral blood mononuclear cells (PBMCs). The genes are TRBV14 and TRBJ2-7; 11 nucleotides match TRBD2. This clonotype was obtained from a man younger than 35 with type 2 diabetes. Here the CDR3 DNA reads TGTGCCAGCAGTCCGACTAGCGGGATTACCTACGAGCAGTACTTC. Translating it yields CASSPTSGITYEQYF.